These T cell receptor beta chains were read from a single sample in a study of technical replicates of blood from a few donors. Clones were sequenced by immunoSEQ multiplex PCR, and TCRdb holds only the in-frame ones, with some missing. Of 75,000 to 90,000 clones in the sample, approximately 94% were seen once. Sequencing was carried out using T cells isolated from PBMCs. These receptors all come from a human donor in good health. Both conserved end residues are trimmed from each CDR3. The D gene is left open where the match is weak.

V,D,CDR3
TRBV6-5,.,ASSRPSSYNSPLH
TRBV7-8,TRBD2,ASSSWTSLTDTQY
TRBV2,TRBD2,ASLAGDQETQY
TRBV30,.,AWSGLNTEAF
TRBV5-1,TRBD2,ASSLLTSGSYEQY
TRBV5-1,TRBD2,ASSKFPSGPSSYNEQF
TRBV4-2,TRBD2,ASSPWRGASTDTQY
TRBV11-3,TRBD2,ASSPRLAQETQY
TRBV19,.,ASTTYNQPQH
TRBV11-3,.,ASSLEAGSYNEQF